The 8 T cell receptor beta chains presented below share a single source sample, sequenced in a study of PD-1 blockade in classical Hodgkin lymphoma. Sequencing used immunoSEQ multiplex PCR; TCRdb keeps in-frame clones, though not all of them. The sample holds 8,000 to 9,000 clones, about 86% seen once. Every one of the patients relapsed after autologous stem cell transplantation (brentuximab vedotin exposure was variable). Negative magnetic selection isolated CD4+ T cells from thawed PBMCs. Material: CD4+ T cells from blood, obtained at baseline. All receptors derive from a human donor with classical Hodgkin lymphoma.

The rearrangement joins TRBV6-5 to TRBJ1-6; D gene unclear. The CDR3 consists of 14 residues. Germline V gives CDR1 MNHEY, CDR2 SVGAGI. V lost 0 bases and J 11 bases, leaving 11 bases between the germline ends. The CDR3 spells CASSYSILGTPLHF. In DNA, the CDR3 is TGTGCCAGCAGTTACTCGATCCTGGGGACACCCCTCCACTTT.

This clone was seen a few times. The chain links TRBV28 to TRBJ1-2; no clear D gene. The germline CDR1 and CDR2 sequences are MDHEN and SYDVKM. The CDR3 spans 11 residues. Trimming stripped 6 bases from V and 8 bases from J, with 10 bases between. This chain's CDR3 is CASRQDRGYTF. CDR3 bases: TGTGCCAGCAGGCAAGATCGGGGCTACACCTTC.

The chain couples TRBV5-1 to TRBJ2-1, with D perhaps TRBD2 (5 bases). Trimming took 7 bases from V and 2 from J, leaving 13 bases between them. Germline V CDR1 and CDR2: SGHRS, YFSETQ. This CDR3 has 14 residues. CDR3 sequence: CASGGDGTYNEQFF. The CDR3 DNA follows: TGCGCCAGCGGAGGAGATGGGACCTACAATGAGCAGTTCTTC.

The chain couples TRBV6-1 to TRBJ2-5; a possible D gene is TRBD2 (6 bases). CDR3 length: 13 amino acids. Germline assignment: CDR1 MNHNS and CDR2 SASEGT. V was clipped by 0 bases and J by 14 bases, with 16 bases between them. CDR3 sequence reads: CASSEARTDGGYF. Here the CDR3 DNA reads TGTGCCAGCAGTGAAGCGCGGACTGACGGGGGATACTTC.

The chain employs TRBV30 and TRBJ2-3; TRBD2 matches 10 bases. CDR3 length: 15 residues. The germline CDR1 and CDR2 sequences are GTSNPN and SVGIG (reference sequence). The junction had 10 bases not matched to a gene; V was cut back by 0 bases and J by 10 bases. The CDR3 DNA sequence: TGTGCCTGGAGTGTACGGACTAGCGGCGGAGGTGCGCAGTATTTT. It encodes CAWSVRTSGGGAQYF.

This clone was detected only a few times. V gene TRBV28 combines with J gene TRBJ1-1, with 7 positions matching TRBD1. V trimming: 6 bases; J trimming: 7 bases; junction bases outside the gene matches: 8. This CDR3 is 13 amino acids long. Germline V gene data show CDR1 as MDHEN and CDR2 as SYDVKM. The CDR3 nucleotides read TGTGCCAGCAGATCGACAGGGAGGGATGAAGCTTTCTTT. Protein product: CASRSTGRDEAFF.

The chain joins TRBV11-2 to TRBJ2-1; perhaps D is TRBD1 or TRBD2 (6 bases each). Trimming took off 0 bases at V and 7 bases at J, with 13 bases between the two ends. The CDR3 length is 15 residues. Germline-derived CDR1 and CDR2 are SGHAT and FQNNGV. The CDR3 loop reads CASSLDRGGFNEQFF. The CDR3 region has the DNA TGTGCCAGCAGCTTAGACCGAGGGGGGTTTAATGAGCAGTTCTTC.

The CDR3 loop is CASSPPGANYGYTF. The CDR3, as DNA: TGTGCCAGCAGTCCCCCGGGGGCCAATTATGGCTACACCTTC. V usage is TRBV6-6 and J usage is TRBJ1-2, with a weak D call TRBD1 (6 bases). Germline CDR1 is MNHNY and CDR2 is SVGAGI (reference sequence). V was cut by 5 bases and J by 5 bases, with 15 bases left in between. The CDR3 extends over 14 amino acids.